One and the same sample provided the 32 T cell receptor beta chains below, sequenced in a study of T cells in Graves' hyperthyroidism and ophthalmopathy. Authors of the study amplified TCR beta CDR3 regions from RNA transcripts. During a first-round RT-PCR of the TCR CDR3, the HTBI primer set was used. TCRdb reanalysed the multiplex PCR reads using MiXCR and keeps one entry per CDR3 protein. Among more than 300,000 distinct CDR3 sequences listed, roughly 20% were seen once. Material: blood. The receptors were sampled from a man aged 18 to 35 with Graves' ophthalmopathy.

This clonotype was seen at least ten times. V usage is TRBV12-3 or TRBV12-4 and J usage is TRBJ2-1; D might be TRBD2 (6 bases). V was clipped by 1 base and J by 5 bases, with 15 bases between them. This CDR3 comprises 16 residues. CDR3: CASSLDGGGVDNEQFF. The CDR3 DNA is TGTGCCAGCAGTTTAGATGGGGGAGGAGTGGACAATGAGCAGTTCTTC.

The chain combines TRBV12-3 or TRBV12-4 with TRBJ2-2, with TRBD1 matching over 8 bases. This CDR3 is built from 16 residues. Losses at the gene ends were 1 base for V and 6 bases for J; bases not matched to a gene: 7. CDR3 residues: CASSLGQGAIAGELFF. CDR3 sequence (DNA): TGTGCCAGCAGTTTAGGGCAGGGGGCGATTGCCGGGGAGCTGTTTTTT.

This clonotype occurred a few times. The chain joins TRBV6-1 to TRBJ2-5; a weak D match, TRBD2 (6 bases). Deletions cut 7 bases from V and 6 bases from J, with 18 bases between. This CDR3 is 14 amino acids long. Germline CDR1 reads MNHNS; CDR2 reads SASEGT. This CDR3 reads CASTSGLRGKTQYF. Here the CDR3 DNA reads TGTGCCAGCACCAGCGGGCTCCGGGGAAAGACCCAGTACTTC.

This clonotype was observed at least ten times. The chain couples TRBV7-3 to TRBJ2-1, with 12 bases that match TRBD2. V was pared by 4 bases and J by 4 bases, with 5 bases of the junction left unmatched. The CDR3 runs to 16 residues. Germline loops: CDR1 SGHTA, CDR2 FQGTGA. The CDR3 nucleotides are TGTGCCAGCAGCTCCCGGACTAGCGGGGAATACAATGAGCAGTTCTTC. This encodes CASSSRTSGEYNEQFF.

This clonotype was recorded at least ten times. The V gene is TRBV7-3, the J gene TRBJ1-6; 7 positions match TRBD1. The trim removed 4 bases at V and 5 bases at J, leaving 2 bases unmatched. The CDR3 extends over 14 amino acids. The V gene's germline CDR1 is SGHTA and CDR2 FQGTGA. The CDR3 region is CASSSQGNNSPLHF. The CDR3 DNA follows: TGTGCCAGCAGCTCACAGGGGAATAATTCACCCCTCCACTTT.

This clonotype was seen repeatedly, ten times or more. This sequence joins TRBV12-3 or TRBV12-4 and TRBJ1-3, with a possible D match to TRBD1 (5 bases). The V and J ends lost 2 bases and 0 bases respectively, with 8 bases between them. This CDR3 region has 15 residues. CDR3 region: CASSLFGGSGNTIYF. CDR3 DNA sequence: TGTGCCAGCAGTTTATTTGGGGGCTCTGGAAACACCATATATTTT.

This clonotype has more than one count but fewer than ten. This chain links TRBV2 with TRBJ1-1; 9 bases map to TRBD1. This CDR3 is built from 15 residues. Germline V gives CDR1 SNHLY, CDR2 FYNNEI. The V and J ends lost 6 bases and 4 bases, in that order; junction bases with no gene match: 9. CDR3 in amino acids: CASSAHRDRATEAFF. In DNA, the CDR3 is TGTGCCAGCAGCGCCCACCGGGACAGGGCCACTGAAGCTTTCTTT.

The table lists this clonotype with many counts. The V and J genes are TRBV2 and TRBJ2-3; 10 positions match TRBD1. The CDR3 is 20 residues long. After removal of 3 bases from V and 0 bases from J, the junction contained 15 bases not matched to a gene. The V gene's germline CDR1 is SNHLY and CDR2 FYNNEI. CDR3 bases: TGTGCCAGCAGTGAGATCTGGGGTATCCGACAGGGGGCTAGCACAGATACGCAGTATTTT. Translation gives CASSEIWGIRQGASTDTQYF.

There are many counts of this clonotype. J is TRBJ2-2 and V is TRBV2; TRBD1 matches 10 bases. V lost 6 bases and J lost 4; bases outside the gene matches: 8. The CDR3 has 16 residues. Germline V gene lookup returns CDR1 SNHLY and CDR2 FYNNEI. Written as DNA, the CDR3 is TGTGCCAGCAGAGGACAGGGGGGGGATCCCACCGGGGAGCTGTTTTTT. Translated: CASRGQGGDPTGELFF.

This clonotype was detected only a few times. DNA for the CDR3: TGTGCCACCAGACGGACAACCACAGATACGCAGTATTTT. It yields the protein CATRRTTTDTQYF. The chain is built from TRBV24-1 and TRBJ2-3; D might be TRBD1 (5 bases). V lost 7 bases to trimming and J lost 2 bases, with 9 bases between them. Looked up from germline, CDR1 is KGHDR and CDR2 is SFDVKD. The CDR3 sequence is 13 residues long.

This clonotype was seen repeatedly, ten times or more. DNA for the CDR3: TGTGCCAGCAGCCAGGACAGCTTTAACACTGAAGCTTTCTTT. It translates to CASSQDSFNTEAFF. The rearrangement links TRBV3-1 to TRBJ1-1, with D possibly TRBD1 on 6 matching bases. Deletions cut 3 bases from V and 2 bases from J, with 10 bases between. The CDR3 is 14 residues long. CDR1 is LGHDT, CDR2 YNNKEL, per germline (reference sequence).

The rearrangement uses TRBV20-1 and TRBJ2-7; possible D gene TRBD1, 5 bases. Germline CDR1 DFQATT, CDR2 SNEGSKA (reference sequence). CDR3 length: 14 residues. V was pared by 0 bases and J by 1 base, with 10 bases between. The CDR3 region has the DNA TGCAGTGCTAGAGATAGGGCAGGGTCCTACGAGCAGTACTTC. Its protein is CSARDRAGSYEQYF.

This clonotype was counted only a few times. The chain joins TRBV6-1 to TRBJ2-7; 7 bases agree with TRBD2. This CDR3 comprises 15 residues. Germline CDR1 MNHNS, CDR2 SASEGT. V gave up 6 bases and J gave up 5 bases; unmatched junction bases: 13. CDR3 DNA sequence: TGTGCCAGCAGCCCCCGGGGGAGGGCAACCGACGAGCAGTACTTC. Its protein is CASSPRGRATDEQYF.

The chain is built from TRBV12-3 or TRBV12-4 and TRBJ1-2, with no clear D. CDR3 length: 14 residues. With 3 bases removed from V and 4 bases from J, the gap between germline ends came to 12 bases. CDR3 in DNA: TGTGCCAGCAGTTTCTCACCCGGGAGCTATGGCTACACCTTC. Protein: CASSFSPGSYGYTF.

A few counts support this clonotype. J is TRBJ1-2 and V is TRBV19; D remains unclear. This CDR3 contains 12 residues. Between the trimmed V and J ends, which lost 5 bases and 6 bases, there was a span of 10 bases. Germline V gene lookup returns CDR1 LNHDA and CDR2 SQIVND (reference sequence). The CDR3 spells CASSPANNGYTF. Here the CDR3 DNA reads TGTGCCAGTAGTCCGGCAAACAATGGCTACACCTTC.

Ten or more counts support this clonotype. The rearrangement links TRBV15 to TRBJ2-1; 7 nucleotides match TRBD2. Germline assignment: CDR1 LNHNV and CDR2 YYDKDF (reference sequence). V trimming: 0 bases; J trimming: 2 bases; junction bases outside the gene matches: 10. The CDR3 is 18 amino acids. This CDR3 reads CATSRDRPAGRAYNEQFF. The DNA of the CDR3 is TGTGCCACCAGCAGAGATCGCCCGGCAGGGAGGGCCTACAATGAGCAGTTCTTC.

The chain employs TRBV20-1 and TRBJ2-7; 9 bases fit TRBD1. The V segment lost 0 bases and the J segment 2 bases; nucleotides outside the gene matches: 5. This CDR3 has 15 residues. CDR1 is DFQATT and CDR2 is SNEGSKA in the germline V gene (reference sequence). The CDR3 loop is CSARDDRGSPYEQYF. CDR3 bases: TGCAGTGCTAGAGATGACAGGGGGAGCCCCTACGAGCAGTACTTC.

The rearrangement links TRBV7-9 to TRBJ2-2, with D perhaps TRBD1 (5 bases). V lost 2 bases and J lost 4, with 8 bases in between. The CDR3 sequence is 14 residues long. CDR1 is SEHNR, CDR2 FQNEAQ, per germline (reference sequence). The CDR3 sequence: CASSLMGPTGELFF. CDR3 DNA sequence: TGTGCCAGCAGCTTAATGGGGCCCACCGGGGAGCTGTTTTTT.

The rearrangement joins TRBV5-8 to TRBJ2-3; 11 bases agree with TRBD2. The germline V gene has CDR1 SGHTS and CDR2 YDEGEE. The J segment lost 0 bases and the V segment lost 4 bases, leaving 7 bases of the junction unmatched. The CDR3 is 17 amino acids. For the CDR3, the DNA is TGTGCCAGCAGCGCCGGACTAGCGGGTACTAGCACAGATACGCAGTATTTT. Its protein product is CASSAGLAGTSTDTQYF.

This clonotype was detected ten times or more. The CDR3 DNA sequence: TGTGCCAGCAGTGAATTGGGGCTTGGGGGGACTGAAGCTTTCTTT. The encoded protein is CASSELGLGGTEAFF. V gene TRBV2 combines with J gene TRBJ1-1; tentative D call: TRBD1 (5 bases). The CDR3 runs to 15 residues. Trimming took 2 bases from V and 5 from J, leaving 15 bases between them. Germline V lookup: CDR1 SNHLY, CDR2 FYNNEI.

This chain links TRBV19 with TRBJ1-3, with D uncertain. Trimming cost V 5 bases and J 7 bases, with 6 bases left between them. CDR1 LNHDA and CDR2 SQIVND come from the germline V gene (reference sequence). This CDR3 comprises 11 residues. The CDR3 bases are TGTGCCAGTAGTGCCGGGAACACCATATATTTT. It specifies CASSAGNTIYF.

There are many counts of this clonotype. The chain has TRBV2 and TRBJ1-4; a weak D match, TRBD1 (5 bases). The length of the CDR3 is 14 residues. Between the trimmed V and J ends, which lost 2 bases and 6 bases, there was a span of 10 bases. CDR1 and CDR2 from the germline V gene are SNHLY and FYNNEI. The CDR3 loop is CASSERRGDEKLFF. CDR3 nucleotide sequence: TGTGCCAGCAGTGAAAGGAGAGGGGATGAAAAACTGTTTTTT.

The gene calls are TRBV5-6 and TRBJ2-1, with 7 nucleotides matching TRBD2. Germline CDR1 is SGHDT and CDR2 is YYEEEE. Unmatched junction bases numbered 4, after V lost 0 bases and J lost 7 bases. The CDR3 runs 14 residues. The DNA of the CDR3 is TGTGCCAGCAGCTTGGCAATCGGGGGGAATGAGCAGTTCTTC. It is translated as CASSLAIGGNEQFF.

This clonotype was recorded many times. The CDR3 region has the DNA TGTGCCAGCAGTCGGGCCGAAAGTGGAAACACCATATATTTT. Its protein is CASSRAESGNTIYF. The genes are TRBV12-3 or TRBV12-4 and TRBJ1-3; D is uncertain. This CDR3 has 14 residues. Trimming cost V 5 bases and J 3 bases, with 11 bases left between them.

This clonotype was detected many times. CDR3 bases: TGTGCCAGCAGCCCAACTCGGACAGTCTACAATGAGCAGTTCTTC. Amino acid sequence: CASSPTRTVYNEQFF. The genes are TRBV7-9 and TRBJ2-1; the D gene is possibly TRBD1 (6 bases). Trimming removed 5 bases at V and 3 bases at J, with 14 bases between. Germline CDR1 is SEHNR and CDR2 is FQNEAQ (reference sequence). The length of the CDR3 is 15 residues.

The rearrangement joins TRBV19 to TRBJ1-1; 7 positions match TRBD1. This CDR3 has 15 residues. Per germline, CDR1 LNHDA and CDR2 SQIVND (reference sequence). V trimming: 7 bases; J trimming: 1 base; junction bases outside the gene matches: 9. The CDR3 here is CASKVMEGANTEAFF. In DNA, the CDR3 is TGTGCCAGTAAGGTTATGGAGGGGGCGAACACTGAAGCTTTCTTT. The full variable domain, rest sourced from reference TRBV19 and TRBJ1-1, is DGGITQSPKYLFRKEGQNVTLSCEQNLNHDAMYWYRQDPGQGLRLIYYSQIVNDFQKGDIAEGYSVSREKKESFPLTVTSAQKNPTAFYLCASKVMEGANTEAFFGQGTRLTVV.

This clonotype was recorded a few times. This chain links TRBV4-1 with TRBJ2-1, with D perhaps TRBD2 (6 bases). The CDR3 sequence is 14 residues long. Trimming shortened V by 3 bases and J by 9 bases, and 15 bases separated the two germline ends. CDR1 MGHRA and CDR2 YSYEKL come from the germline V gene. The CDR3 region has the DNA TGCGCCAGCAGCCATCCCGGGGTTAGCGGTGAGCAGTTCTTC. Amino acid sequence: CASSHPGVSGEQFF.

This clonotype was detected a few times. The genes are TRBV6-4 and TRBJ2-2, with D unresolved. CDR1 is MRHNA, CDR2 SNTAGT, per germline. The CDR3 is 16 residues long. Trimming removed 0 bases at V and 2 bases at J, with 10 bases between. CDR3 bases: TGTGCCAGCAGTGACTCACTGGGGAAAAACACCGGGGAGCTGTTTTTT. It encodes CASSDSLGKNTGELFF.

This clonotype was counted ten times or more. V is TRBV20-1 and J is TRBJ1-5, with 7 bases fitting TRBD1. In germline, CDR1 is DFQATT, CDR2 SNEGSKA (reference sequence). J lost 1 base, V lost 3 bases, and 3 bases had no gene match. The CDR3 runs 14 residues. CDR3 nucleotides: TGCAGTGCTAGGGCGACAGGGAGCAATCAGCCCCAGCATTTT. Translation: CSARATGSNQPQHF.

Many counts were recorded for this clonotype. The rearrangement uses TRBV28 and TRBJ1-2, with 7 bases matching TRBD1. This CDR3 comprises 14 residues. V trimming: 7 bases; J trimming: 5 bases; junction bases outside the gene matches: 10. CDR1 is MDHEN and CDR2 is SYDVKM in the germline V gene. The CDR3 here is CASKPQGGRYGYTF. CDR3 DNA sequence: TGTGCCAGCAAACCCCAGGGGGGGAGGTATGGCTACACCTTC.

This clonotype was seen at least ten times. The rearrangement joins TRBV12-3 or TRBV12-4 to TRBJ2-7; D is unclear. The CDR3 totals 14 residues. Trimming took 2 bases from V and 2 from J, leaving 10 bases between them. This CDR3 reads CASSLKGLPYEQYF. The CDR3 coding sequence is TGTGCCAGCAGTTTAAAGGGTTTACCCTACGAGCAGTACTTC.

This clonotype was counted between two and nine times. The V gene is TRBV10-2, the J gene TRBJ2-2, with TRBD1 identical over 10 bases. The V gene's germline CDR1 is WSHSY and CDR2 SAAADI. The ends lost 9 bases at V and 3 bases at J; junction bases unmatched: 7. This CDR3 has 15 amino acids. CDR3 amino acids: CASGGQGPDTGELFF. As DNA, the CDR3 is TGCGCCAGTGGGGGACAGGGGCCCGACACCGGGGAGCTGTTTTTT.